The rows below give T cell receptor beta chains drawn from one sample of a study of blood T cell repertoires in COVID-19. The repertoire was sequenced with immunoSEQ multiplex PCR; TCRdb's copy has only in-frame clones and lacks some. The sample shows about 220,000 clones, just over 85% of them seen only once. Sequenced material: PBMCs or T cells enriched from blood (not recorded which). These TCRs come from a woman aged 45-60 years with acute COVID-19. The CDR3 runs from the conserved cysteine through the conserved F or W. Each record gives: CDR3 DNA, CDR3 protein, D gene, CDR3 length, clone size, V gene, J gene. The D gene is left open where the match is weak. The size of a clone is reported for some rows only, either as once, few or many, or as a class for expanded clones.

CDR3 DNA: TGTGCCAGCTCACCACTGGAGACAGGAGCCACAGATACGCAGTATTTT
CDR3 protein: CASSPLETGATDTQYF
D gene: NA
CDR3 length: 16
clone size: NA
V gene: TRBV18
J gene: TRBJ2-3

CDR3 DNA: TGTGCCATCAGTGCACCCGACAGGGGAAATGAGCAGTTCTTC
CDR3 protein: CAISAPDRGNEQFF
D gene: TRBD1
CDR3 length: 14
clone size: NA
V gene: TRBV10-3
J gene: TRBJ2-1

CDR3 DNA: TGTGCCAGCAGCTTACGGACAGCCTACGAGCAGTACTTC
CDR3 protein: CASSLRTAYEQYF
D gene: NA
CDR3 length: 13
clone size: NA
V gene: TRBV7-9
J gene: TRBJ2-7

CDR3 DNA: TGTGCCAGCATTTCCCCCGGGTGGAGCGGGAGGGCCTTGGCAGATACGCAGTATTTT
CDR3 protein: CASISPGWSGRALADTQYF
D gene: TRBD2
CDR3 length: 19
clone size: NA
V gene: TRBV28
J gene: TRBJ2-3

CDR3 DNA: TGCGCCAGCAGCCGGGGGACAGGATATAATGGAAACACCATATATTTT
CDR3 protein: CASSRGTGYNGNTIYF
D gene: TRBD1
CDR3 length: 16
clone size: NA
V gene: TRBV4-1
J gene: TRBJ1-3

CDR3 DNA: TGTGCCAGTAGTATTCAGGGGCCAACCGCAACTAATGAAAAACTGTTTTTT
CDR3 protein: CASSIQGPTATNEKLFF
D gene: NA
CDR3 length: 17
clone size: NA
V gene: TRBV19
J gene: TRBJ1-4

CDR3 DNA: TGCGCCAGCAGCTTGGGACAGGGGGTGAGCTCCTACGAGCAGTACTTC
CDR3 protein: CASSLGQGVSSYEQYF
D gene: TRBD1
CDR3 length: 16
clone size: NA
V gene: TRBV5-1
J gene: TRBJ2-7

CDR3 DNA: TGTGCCTGGAGTGGGACAGTATATGGCTACACCTTC
CDR3 protein: CAWSGTVYGYTF
D gene: NA
CDR3 length: 12
clone size: NA
V gene: TRBV30
J gene: TRBJ1-2

CDR3 DNA: TGTGCCAGCAGTTACGGGCGTGGAGAGACCCAGTACTTC
CDR3 protein: CASSYGRGETQYF
D gene: NA
CDR3 length: 13
clone size: NA
V gene: TRBV6-5
J gene: TRBJ2-5

CDR3 DNA: TGCGCCAGCAGCCAAGGTATGGGGCAGTATGACTATGGCTACACCTTC
CDR3 protein: CASSQGMGQYDYGYTF
D gene: NA
CDR3 length: 16
clone size: NA
V gene: TRBV4-1
J gene: TRBJ1-2

CDR3 DNA: TGTGCCAGCTCACATAGGAACACTGAAGCTTTCTTT
CDR3 protein: CASSHRNTEAFF
D gene: NA
CDR3 length: 12
clone size: NA
V gene: TRBV18
J gene: TRBJ1-1

CDR3 DNA: TGTGCCAGCAGCCAAGATCTGGTAGTTTACGAGCAGTACTTC
CDR3 protein: CASSQDLVVYEQYF
D gene: NA
CDR3 length: 14
clone size: once
V gene: TRBV14
J gene: TRBJ2-7

CDR3 DNA: TGCGCCAGCAGCCAAGAGGCCACCGGGACAGCATACGAGCAGTACTTC
CDR3 protein: CASSQEATGTAYEQYF
D gene: TRBD1
CDR3 length: 16
clone size: NA
V gene: TRBV4-3
J gene: TRBJ2-7

CDR3 DNA: TGTGCCAGCAGTAAACCCCCGGGACTAGCGGGAGTAATCTACGAGCAGTACTTC
CDR3 protein: CASSKPPGLAGVIYEQYF
D gene: TRBD2
CDR3 length: 18
clone size: NA
V gene: TRBV27
J gene: TRBJ2-7

CDR3 DNA: TGTGCCAGCAGACGACGGACGTCACAGGGAGAGACCCAGTACTTC
CDR3 protein: CASRRRTSQGETQYF
D gene: NA
CDR3 length: 15
clone size: once
V gene: TRBV5-4
J gene: TRBJ2-5

CDR3 DNA: TGTGCCAGCAGCCCCAGGATTTACTCCCAAGATGGCTACACCTTC
CDR3 protein: CASSPRIYSQDGYTF
D gene: NA
CDR3 length: 15
clone size: NA
V gene: TRBV7-2
J gene: TRBJ1-2

CDR3 DNA: TGTGCCAGCAGTTTCCGGGACTACTCCTACGAGCAGTACTTC
CDR3 protein: CASSFRDYSYEQYF
D gene: TRBD2
CDR3 length: 14
clone size: NA
V gene: TRBV6-2/TRBV6-3
J gene: TRBJ2-7

CDR3 DNA: TGCAGTGCTAGAGTGCGCCGCGAGCAGTACTTC
CDR3 protein: CSARVRREQYF
D gene: NA
CDR3 length: 11
clone size: medium-sized
V gene: TRBV20-1
J gene: TRBJ2-7

CDR3 DNA: TGTGCCAGCAGTTTATACAGTAGCAATCAGCCCCAGCATTTT
CDR3 protein: CASSLYSSNQPQHF
D gene: NA
CDR3 length: 14
clone size: NA
V gene: TRBV27
J gene: TRBJ1-5

CDR3 DNA: TGTGCCAGCAGTGAGGACTGGACAGGGAGTTACGAGCAGTACTTC
CDR3 protein: CASSEDWTGSYEQYF
D gene: TRBD1
CDR3 length: 15
clone size: NA
V gene: TRBV6-1
J gene: TRBJ2-7

CDR3 DNA: TGTGCCAGCAGAATGGGCAGCTCCTCTGGAAACACCATATATTTT
CDR3 protein: CASRMGSSSGNTIYF
D gene: NA
CDR3 length: 15
clone size: NA
V gene: TRBV6-5
J gene: TRBJ1-3

CDR3 DNA: TGTGCCAGCAGTTTAGGAGCTCTAGGAGTCACCTACGAGCAGTACTTC
CDR3 protein: CASSLGALGVTYEQYF
D gene: NA
CDR3 length: 16
clone size: NA
V gene: TRBV27
J gene: TRBJ2-7

CDR3 DNA: TGTGCCAGCAGCTTAGTATGGGACAGGGCGTCGGAGCAGTACTTC
CDR3 protein: CASSLVWDRASEQYF
D gene: TRBD1
CDR3 length: 15
clone size: once
V gene: TRBV7-3
J gene: TRBJ2-7

CDR3 DNA: TGTGCCAGCAGCCCACCGAGTGCAATGTCGGCAGATACGCAGTATTTT
CDR3 protein: CASSPPSAMSADTQYF
D gene: NA
CDR3 length: 16
clone size: few
V gene: TRBV14
J gene: TRBJ2-3

CDR3 DNA: TGTGCCAGCAGTCTGGCCAGGGATCATGGCTACACCTTC
CDR3 protein: CASSLARDHGYTF
D gene: NA
CDR3 length: 13
clone size: NA
V gene: TRBV6-6
J gene: TRBJ1-2

CDR3 DNA: TGTGCCAGCAGCCCCCCCCCACCGGGACTAGCGGGAGAGACCCAGTACTTC
CDR3 protein: CASSPPPPGLAGETQYF
D gene: TRBD2
CDR3 length: 17
clone size: NA
V gene: TRBV3-1/TRBV3-2
J gene: TRBJ2-5

CDR3 DNA: TGTGCCAGCAGCGACGGACAGAAAAATGAGCAGTTCTTC
CDR3 protein: CASSDGQKNEQFF
D gene: NA
CDR3 length: 13
clone size: NA
V gene: TRBV9
J gene: TRBJ2-1

CDR3 DNA: TGTGCCAGCAGTTTACAAGGGAGCGAGCAGTACTTC
CDR3 protein: CASSLQGSEQYF
D gene: NA
CDR3 length: 12
clone size: NA
V gene: TRBV28
J gene: TRBJ2-7

CDR3 DNA: TGTGCCAGCTCACCGAAAGAGGGACTAGCGGGAGTGGGAGATACGCAGTATTTT
CDR3 protein: CASSPKEGLAGVGDTQYF
D gene: TRBD2
CDR3 length: 18
clone size: NA
V gene: TRBV18
J gene: TRBJ2-3

CDR3 DNA: TGTGCCAGTATCAGGACTAGCGGGAGGGACCACAATGAGCAGTTCTTC
CDR3 protein: CASIRTSGRDHNEQFF
D gene: TRBD2
CDR3 length: 16
clone size: NA
V gene: TRBV19
J gene: TRBJ2-1

CDR3 DNA: TGTGCCAGCAGTTTCTTAGGGGGAGTAGGTAATTCACCCCTCCACTTT
CDR3 protein: CASSFLGGVGNSPLHF
D gene: NA
CDR3 length: 16
clone size: NA
V gene: TRBV27
J gene: TRBJ1-6

CDR3 DNA: TGTGCCAGCAGAACAGGTGGGGGGAGCTCCTACAATGAGCAGTTCTTC
CDR3 protein: CASRTGGGSSYNEQFF
D gene: NA
CDR3 length: 16
clone size: NA
V gene: TRBV27
J gene: TRBJ2-1

CDR3 DNA: TGTGCCAGCGTGGCGGAGACTTCCTACGAGCAGTACTTC
CDR3 protein: CASVAETSYEQYF
D gene: NA
CDR3 length: 13
clone size: NA
V gene: TRBV2
J gene: TRBJ2-7

CDR3 DNA: TGTGCCAGCAGCGAACAGGGGGCAGGAGCAGATGAGCAGTTCTTC
CDR3 protein: CASSEQGAGADEQFF
D gene: TRBD1
CDR3 length: 15
clone size: NA
V gene: TRBV9
J gene: TRBJ2-1

CDR3 DNA: TGTGCCAGCAACCTGAGTGGGGGGACGGGAAACACCATATATTTT
CDR3 protein: CASNLSGGTGNTIYF
D gene: NA
CDR3 length: 15
clone size: NA
V gene: TRBV6-5
J gene: TRBJ1-3

CDR3 DNA: TGTGCCAGCAGTTACTCCACGACTAGCGGAGAGGTTGAGCAGTTCTTC
CDR3 protein: CASSYSTTSGEVEQFF
D gene: TRBD2
CDR3 length: 16
clone size: few
V gene: TRBV6-5
J gene: TRBJ2-1

CDR3 DNA: TGTGCCTGGAGCAAGGGACAGGGAGGGAATCAGCCCCAGCATTTT
CDR3 protein: CAWSKGQGGNQPQHF
D gene: TRBD1
CDR3 length: 15
clone size: NA
V gene: TRBV30
J gene: TRBJ1-5

CDR3 DNA: TGTGCCACCAGTGATTTGCAGGGGGGAAGCACTGAAGCTTTCTTT
CDR3 protein: CATSDLQGGSTEAFF
D gene: TRBD1
CDR3 length: 15
clone size: NA
V gene: TRBV24-1
J gene: TRBJ1-1

CDR3 DNA: TGTGCCAGCAGGTGGACAGGGCAAACTGAAGCTTTCTTT
CDR3 protein: CASRWTGQTEAFF
D gene: TRBD1
CDR3 length: 13
clone size: NA
V gene: TRBV6-5
J gene: TRBJ1-1

CDR3 DNA: TGTGCCAGCAGTGAAAGGGGGGGCAATAATGAAAAACTGTTTTTT
CDR3 protein: CASSERGGNNEKLFF
D gene: NA
CDR3 length: 15
clone size: NA
V gene: TRBV2
J gene: TRBJ1-4

CDR3 DNA: TGCGCCAGCAGCTTAGGCGGGAGCTCCTACGAGCAGTACTTC
CDR3 protein: CASSLGGSSYEQYF
D gene: TRBD2
CDR3 length: 14
clone size: NA
V gene: TRBV5-1
J gene: TRBJ2-7

CDR3 DNA: TGTGCCAGCAGCTTAGCCACAGGACACTTCTCGGAGCAGTACTTC
CDR3 protein: CASSLATGHFSEQYF
D gene: NA
CDR3 length: 15
clone size: NA
V gene: TRBV7-9
J gene: TRBJ2-7